This TCR beta chain was found in a study of blood T cell repertoires in COVID-19. Study information: The United States, Italy and Spain supplied acute and convalescent COVID-19 samples. In each case, the material was cDNA or gDNA derived from T cells, B-cell-depleted T cells, or PBMCs.

Germline V gene data show CDR1 as SGHDT and CDR2 as YYEEEE. The germline V and J ends were trimmed by 0 bases and 3 bases, with 8 bases remaining between them. This CDR3 comprises 14 residues. Data came from immunoSEQ multiplex PCR; TCRdb stores just in-frame clones and leaves some out. There are approximately 250,000 clones in the sample; approximately 90% occur only once, and around 2.2% lies in the top ten. In this sample, this clone turned up once. Sequenced material: peripheral blood. The rearrangement joins TRBV5-6 to TRBJ2-3; D ambiguous. This TCR was sampled from a young man who had recovered from COVID-19. The chain's CDR3 is CASSLAVLTDTQYF. The CDR3 DNA follows: TGTGCCAGCAGCTTGGCCGTGTTAACAGATACGCAGTATTTT. The full variable domain, with the rest looked up from reference TRBV5-6 and TRBJ2-3, is DAGVTQSPTHLIKTRGQQVTLRCSPKSGHDTVSWYQQALGQGPQFIFQYYEEEERQRGNFPDRFSGHQFPNYSSELNVNALLLGDSALYLCASSLAVLTDTQYFGPGTRLTVL.